The clone carrying this T cell receptor (beta chain) came up a few times. Germline V gene sequence: CDR1 SGHRS, CDR2 YFSETQ. Unmatched junction bases numbered 2, after V lost 1 base and J lost 2 bases. The CDR3 loop spans 14 amino acids. Authors' analysis steps: Reference gene primer amplification yielded estimated nucleated cell counts. The protocol was immunoSEQ multiplex PCR, while the TCRdb copy is restricted to in-frame clones and leaves out a portion. V, J and clone size reflect that table, while D and trimming were determined from the DNA. The table lists around 130,000 clones, 85% to 90% of them singletons, with about 2% in the top ten. This specimen belongs to a study of blood T cell repertoires in COVID-19. Study context: Acute-phase and convalescent COVID-19 samples originated in the United States, Italy and Spain. PBMCs, B-cell-depleted T cells, or T cells were the source of the cDNA or gDNA that made up the material.

Sequenced: peripheral blood. The chain uses TRBV5-1 and TRBJ2-7, with TRBD2 identical over 8 bases. The TCR comes from a man between 65 and 85 years old with active COVID-19. CDR3 sequence (DNA): TGCGCCAGCAGCTTGATAGCGGGGACCTACGAGCAGTACTTC. It yields the protein CASSLIAGTYEQYF.